The subject of this entry is one T cell receptor (beta chain). This entry belongs to a study of identical twins. This CDR3 is built from 14 residues. Trimming cost V 5 bases and J 10 bases; bases outside gene matches: 12. Germline V gene lookup returns CDR1 DFQATT and CDR2 SNEGSKA (reference sequence). MiXCR, applied by TCRdb to the 5' RACE reads, yields one record per CDR3 protein. Of 450,000 to 650,000 distinct CDR3 sequences in the sample, around 15% were seen once. A further study also used this sample, focusing on yellow fever vaccine responses in identical twins.

The TCR sequence derives from a woman younger than 30 in good health. The V gene is TRBV20-1, the J gene TRBJ2-1, with 9 nucleotides matching TRBD2. What was sequenced was CD4+ T cells sorted from blood. The CDR3 is CSAQGTSIAWEQFF. Written as DNA, the CDR3 is TGCAGTGCTCAGGGGACTAGCATCGCATGGGAGCAGTTCTTC.